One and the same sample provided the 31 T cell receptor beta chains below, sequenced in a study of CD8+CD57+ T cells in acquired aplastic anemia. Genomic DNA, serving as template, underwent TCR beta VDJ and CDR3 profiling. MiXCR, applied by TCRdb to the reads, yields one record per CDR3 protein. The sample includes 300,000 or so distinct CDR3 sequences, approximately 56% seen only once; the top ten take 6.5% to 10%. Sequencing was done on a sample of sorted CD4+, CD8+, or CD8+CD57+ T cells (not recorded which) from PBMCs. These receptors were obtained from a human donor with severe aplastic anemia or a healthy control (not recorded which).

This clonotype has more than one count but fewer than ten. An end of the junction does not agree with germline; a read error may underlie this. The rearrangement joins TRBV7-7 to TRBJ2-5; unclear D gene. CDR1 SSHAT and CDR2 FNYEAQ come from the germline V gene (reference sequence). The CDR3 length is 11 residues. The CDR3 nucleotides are TGTGCTAGCAGCTCAGGTGTGACCCAGTACTTC. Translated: CASSSGVTQYF.

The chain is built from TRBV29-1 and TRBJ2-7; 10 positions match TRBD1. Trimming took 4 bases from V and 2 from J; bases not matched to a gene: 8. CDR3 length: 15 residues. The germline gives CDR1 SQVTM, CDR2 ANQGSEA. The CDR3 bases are TGCAGCGTTGTGGGGGACAGGGGTCATCCCTACGAGCAGTACTTC. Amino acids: CSVVGDRGHPYEQYF.

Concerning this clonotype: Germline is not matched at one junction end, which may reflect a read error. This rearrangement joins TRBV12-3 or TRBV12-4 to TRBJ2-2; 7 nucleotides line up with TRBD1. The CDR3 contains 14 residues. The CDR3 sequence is CAGRDRENIGELFF. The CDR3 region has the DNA TGTGCCGGCAGAGACAGGGAGAACATCGGGGAGCTGTTTTTT.

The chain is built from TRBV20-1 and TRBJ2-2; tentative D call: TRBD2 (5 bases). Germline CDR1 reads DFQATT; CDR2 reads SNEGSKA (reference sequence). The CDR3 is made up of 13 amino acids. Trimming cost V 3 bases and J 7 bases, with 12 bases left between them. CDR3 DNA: TGCAGTGCTAGTGGGCTAGCCGGCGGGGAGCTGTTTTTT. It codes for CSASGLAGGELFF.

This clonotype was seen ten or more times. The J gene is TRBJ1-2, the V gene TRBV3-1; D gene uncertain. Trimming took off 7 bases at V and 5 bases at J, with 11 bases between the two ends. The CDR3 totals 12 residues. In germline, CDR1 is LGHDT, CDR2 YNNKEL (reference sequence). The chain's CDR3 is CASKDGIYGYTF. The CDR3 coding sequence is TGTGCCAGCAAGGACGGTATATATGGCTACACCTTC.

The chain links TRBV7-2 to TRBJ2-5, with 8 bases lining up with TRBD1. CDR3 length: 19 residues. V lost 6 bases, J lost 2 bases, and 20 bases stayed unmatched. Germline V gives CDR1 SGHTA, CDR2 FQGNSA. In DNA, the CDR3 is TGTGCCAGCAGTGAATCTTTTCCCTCTGGCAGGGGGCGTCAAGAGACCCAGTACTTC. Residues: CASSESFPSGRGRQETQYF.

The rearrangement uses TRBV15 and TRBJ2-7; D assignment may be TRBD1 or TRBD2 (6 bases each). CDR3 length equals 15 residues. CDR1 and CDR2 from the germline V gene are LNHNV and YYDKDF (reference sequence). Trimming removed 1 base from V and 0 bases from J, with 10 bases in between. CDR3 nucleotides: TGTGCCACCAGCAGAGGAGGGGGGCTCTCCTACGAGCAGTACTTC. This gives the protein CATSRGGGLSYEQYF.

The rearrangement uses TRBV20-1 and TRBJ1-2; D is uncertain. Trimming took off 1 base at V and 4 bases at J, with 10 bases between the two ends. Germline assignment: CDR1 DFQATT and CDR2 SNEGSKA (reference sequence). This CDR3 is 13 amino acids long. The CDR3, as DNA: TGCAGTGCTAGAGGGGAGGGCGCCTATGGCTACACCTTC. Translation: CSARGEGAYGYTF.

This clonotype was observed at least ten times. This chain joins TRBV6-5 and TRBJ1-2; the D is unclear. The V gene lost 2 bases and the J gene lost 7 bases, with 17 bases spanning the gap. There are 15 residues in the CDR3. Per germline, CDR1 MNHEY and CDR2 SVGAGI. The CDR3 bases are TGTGCCAGCAGTTACGCGACCCCTCGGCTAGGTGGCTACACCTTC. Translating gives CASSYATPRLGGYTF.

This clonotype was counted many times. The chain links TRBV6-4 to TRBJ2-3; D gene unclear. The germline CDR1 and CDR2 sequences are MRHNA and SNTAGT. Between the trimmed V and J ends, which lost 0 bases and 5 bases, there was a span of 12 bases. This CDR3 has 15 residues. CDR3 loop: CASSDSGQTGDTQYF. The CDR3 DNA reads TGTGCCAGCAGTGACTCGGGCCAGACGGGAGATACGCAGTATTTT.

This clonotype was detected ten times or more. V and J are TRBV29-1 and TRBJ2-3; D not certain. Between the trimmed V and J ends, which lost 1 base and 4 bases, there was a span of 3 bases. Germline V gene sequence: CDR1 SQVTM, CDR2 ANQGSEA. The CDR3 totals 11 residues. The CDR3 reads CSVEVSDTQYF. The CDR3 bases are TGCAGCGTTGAAGTATCAGATACGCAGTATTTT.

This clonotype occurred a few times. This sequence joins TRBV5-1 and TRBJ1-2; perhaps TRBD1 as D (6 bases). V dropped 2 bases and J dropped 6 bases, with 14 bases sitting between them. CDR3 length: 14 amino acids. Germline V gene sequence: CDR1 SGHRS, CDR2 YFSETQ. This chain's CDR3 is CASSFAGTIDGYTF. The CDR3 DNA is TGCGCCAGCAGCTTTGCAGGGACAATAGATGGCTACACCTTC.

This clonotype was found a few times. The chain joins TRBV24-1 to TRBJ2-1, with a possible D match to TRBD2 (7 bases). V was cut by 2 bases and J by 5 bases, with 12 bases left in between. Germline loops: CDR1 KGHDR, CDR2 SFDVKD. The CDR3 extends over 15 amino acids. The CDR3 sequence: CATSDWEGVHNEQFF. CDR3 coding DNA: TGTGCCACCAGTGATTGGGAGGGGGTACACAATGAGCAGTTCTTC.

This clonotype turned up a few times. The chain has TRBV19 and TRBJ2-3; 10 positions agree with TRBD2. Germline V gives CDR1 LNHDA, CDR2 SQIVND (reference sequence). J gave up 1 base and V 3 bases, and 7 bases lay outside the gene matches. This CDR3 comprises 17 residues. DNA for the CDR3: TGTGCCAGTAGTATCGCTAGCGGGGGAACCGGCACAGATACGCAGTATTTT. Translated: CASSIASGGTGTDTQYF.

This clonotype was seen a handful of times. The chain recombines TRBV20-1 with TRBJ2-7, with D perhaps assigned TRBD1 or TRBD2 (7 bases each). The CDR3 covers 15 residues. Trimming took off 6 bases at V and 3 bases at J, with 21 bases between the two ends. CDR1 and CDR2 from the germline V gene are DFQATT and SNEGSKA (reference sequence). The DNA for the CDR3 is TGCAGTGCCATATCTGGAGACAGGGAGGGCTACGAGCAGTACTTC. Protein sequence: CSAISGDREGYEQYF.

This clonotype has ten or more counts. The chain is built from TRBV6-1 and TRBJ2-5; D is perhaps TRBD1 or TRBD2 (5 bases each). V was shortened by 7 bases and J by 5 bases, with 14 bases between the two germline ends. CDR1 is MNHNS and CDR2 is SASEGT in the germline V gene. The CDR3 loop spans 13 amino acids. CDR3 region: CASTMWGSETQYF. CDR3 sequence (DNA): TGTGCCAGCACCATGTGGGGGAGTGAGACCCAGTACTTC.

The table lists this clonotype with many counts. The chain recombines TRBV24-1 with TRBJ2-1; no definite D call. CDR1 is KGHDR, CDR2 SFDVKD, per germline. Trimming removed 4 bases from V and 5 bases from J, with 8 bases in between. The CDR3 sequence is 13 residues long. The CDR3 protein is CATSDYLNNEQFF. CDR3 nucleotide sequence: TGTGCCACCAGTGACTACCTAAACAATGAGCAGTTCTTC.

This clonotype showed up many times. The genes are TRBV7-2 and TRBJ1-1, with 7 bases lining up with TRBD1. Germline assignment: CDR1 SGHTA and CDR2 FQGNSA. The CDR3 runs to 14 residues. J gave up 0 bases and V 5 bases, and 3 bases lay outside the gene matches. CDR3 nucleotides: TGTGCCAGCAGCCGACAGGGATTGAACACTGAAGCTTTCTTT. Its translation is CASSRQGLNTEAFF.

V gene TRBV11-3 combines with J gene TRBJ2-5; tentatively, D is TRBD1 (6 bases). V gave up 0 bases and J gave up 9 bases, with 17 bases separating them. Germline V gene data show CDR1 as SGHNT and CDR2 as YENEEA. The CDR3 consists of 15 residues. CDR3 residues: CASSLEQGLNQPQYF. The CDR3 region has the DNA TGTGCCAGCAGCTTAGAACAGGGCCTCAATCAGCCCCAGTACTTC.

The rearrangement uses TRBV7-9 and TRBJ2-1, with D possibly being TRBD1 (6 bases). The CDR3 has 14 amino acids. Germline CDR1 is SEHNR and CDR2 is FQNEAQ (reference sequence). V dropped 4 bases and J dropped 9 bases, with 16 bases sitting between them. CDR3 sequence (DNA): TGTGCCAGCAGCTCGGAAGGTGAGGGGGTTGAGCAGTTCTTC. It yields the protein CASSSEGEGVEQFF.

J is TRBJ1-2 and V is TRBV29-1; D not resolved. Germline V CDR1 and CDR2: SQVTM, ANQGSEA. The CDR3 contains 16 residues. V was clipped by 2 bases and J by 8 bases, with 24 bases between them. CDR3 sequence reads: CSVERLFSANPAGYTF. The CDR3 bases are TGCAGCGTTGAACGATTATTTTCAGCTAACCCCGCCGGCTACACCTTC.

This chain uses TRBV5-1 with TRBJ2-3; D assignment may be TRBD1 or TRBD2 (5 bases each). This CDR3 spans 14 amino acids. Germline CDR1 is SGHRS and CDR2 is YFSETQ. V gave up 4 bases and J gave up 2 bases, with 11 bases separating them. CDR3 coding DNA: TGCGCCAGCAGCGAGGGGATACTCACAGATACGCAGTATTTT. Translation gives CASSEGILTDTQYF. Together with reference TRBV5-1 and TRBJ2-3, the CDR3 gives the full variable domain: KAGVTQTPRYLIKTRGQQVTLSCSPISGHRSVSWYQQTPGQGLQFLFEYFSETQRNKGNFPGRFSGRQFSNSRSEMNVSTLELGDSALYLCASSEGILTDTQYFGPGTRLTVL.

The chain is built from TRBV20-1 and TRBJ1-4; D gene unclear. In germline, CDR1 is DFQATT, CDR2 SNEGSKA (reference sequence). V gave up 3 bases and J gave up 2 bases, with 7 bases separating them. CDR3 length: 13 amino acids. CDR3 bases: TGCAGTGCTAGGGACTGGACTAATGAAAAACTGTTTTTT. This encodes CSARDWTNEKLFF.

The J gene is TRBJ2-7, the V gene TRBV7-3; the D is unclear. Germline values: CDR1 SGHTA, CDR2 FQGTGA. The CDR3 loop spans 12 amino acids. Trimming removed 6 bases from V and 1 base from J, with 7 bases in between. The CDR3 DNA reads TGTGCCAGCAGATTAGAGTCCTACGAGCAGTACTTC. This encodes CASRLESYEQYF.

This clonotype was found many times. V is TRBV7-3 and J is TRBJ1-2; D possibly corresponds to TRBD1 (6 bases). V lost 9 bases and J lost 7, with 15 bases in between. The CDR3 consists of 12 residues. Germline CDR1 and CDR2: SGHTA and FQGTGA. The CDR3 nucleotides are TGTGCCAGTTCGGGGGGGGCAGGTGGCTACACCTTC. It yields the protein CASSGGAGGYTF.

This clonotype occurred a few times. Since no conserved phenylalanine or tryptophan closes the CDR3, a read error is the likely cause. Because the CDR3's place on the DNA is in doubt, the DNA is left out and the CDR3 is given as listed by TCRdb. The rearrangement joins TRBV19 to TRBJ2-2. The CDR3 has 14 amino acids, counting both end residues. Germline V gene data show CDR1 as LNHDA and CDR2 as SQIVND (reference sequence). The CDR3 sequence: CATTDGASTGELLL.

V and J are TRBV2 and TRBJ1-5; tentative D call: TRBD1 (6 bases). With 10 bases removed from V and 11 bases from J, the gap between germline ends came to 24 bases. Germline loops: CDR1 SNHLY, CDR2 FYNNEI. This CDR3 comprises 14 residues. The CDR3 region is CATPRGGRGETQHF. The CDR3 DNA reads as TGTGCCACCCCGCGGGGGGGCCGGGGGGAGACCCAGCATTTT.

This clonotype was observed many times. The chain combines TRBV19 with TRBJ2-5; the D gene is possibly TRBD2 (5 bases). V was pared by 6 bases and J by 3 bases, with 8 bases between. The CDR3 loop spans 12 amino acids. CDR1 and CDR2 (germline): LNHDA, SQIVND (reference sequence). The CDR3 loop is CASSRGKETQYF. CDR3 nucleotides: TGTGCCAGTAGCCGGGGAAAAGAGACCCAGTACTTC.

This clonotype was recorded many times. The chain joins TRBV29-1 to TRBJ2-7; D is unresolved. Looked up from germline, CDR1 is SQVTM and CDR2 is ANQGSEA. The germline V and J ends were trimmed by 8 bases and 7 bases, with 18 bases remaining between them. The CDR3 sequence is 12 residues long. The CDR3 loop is CSLGTSYGEQYF. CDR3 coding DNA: TGCAGCCTCGGAACCAGTTACGGGGAGCAGTACTTC.

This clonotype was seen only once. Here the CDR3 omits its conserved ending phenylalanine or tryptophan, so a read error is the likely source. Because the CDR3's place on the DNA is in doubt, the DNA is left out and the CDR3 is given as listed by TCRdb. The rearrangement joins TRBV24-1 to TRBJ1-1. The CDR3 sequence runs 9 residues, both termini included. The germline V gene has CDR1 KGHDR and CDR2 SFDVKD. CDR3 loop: CATSDLGLR.

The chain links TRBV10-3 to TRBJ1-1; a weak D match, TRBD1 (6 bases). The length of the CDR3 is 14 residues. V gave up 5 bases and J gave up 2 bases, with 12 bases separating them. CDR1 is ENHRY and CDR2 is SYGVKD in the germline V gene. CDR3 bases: TGTGCCATCAGTAGGGACACCATAAACACTGAAGCTTTCTTT. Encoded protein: CAISRDTINTEAFF.